This T cell receptor beta chain was profiled in a study of cytotoxic CD8 clonotypes in ibrutinib-treated CLL. Turning to the study itself: Responses: approximately 25 partial, 2 complete; after median around 68 months, roughly 15 stayed remitted, some twelve progressed.

Study-wide findings and caveats: Whereas clonality rose at ibrutinib response, it declined toward baseline at progression.

Target depth was 1 in 200,000 to 1 in 1 million T cells, about 10x per clonotype. Some clones are missing from TCRdb's copy, which holds only in-frame ones; the method was immunoSEQ multiplex PCR. The repertoire holds approximately 280,000 clones, with roughly three quarters as singletons. With respect to this clone: Its antigen is unknown.

The origin of this receptor is a human donor with chronic lymphocytic leukemia. Source: PBMCs, taken at disease progression, from a patient treated with ibrutinib.

CDR3 coding DNA: TGTGCCAGCCAGGGGGTTGGGGCGTTGGAAGGCTACACCTTC. Translation: CASQGVGALEGYTF. This rearrangement joins TRBV2 to TRBJ1-2, with TRBD1 matching 7 bases. V lost 8 bases, J lost 8 bases, and 14 bases stayed unmatched. The germline V gene encodes CDR1 SNHLY and CDR2 FYNNEI. The CDR3 is 14 residues long.